The T cell receptor beta chain described here comes from a study of blood T cell repertoires in COVID-19. On the study more broadly: Whether acute or convalescent, the COVID-19 samples came from the United States, Italy and Spain. PBMCs, B-cell-depleted T cells, or T cells were the source of the cDNA or gDNA that made up the material.

Study processing details: Reference gene primers were amplified, and this amplification served to estimate nucleated cell counts. Only in-frame clones appear in the TCRdb table, and some are missing; sequencing was by immunoSEQ multiplex PCR. Clonal size and the V and J genes are those of that table, whereas D and trimming came from the DNA. The sample comprises roughly 250,000 clones, nearly 90% of which are singletons, and under 2.5% rests with the top ten. The CDR3 sequence is 12 residues long. Trimming pared 2 bases from V and 7 bases from J, leaving 5 bases between. Germline CDR1 MNHEY, CDR2 SVGAGI.

This TCR was sampled from a middle-aged woman who had recovered from COVID-19. Sequences were obtained from peripheral blood. The V and J genes are TRBV6-5 and TRBJ2-2, with D unclear. The CDR3 protein is CASSYIDGELFF. The CDR3 DNA reads as TGTGCCAGCAGTTACATAGACGGGGAGCTGTTTTTT.